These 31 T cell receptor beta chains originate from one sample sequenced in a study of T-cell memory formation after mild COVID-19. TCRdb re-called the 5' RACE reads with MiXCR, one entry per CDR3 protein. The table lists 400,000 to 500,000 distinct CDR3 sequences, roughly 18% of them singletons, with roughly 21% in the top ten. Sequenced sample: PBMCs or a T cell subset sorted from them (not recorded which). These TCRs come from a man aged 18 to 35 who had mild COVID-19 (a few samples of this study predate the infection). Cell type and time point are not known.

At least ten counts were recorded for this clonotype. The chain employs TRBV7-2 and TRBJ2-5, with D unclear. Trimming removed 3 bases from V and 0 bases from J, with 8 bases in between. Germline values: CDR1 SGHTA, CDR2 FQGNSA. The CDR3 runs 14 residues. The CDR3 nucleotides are TGTGCCAGCAGCTTTGTGGGGAACCAAGAGACCCAGTACTTC. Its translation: CASSFVGNQETQYF.

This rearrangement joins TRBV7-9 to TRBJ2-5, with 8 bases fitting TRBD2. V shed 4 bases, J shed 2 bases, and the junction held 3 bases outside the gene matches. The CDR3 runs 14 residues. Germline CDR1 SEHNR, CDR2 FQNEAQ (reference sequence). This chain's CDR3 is CASSSVAGQETQYF. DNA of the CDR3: TGTGCCAGCAGCTCGGTAGCGGGGCAAGAGACCCAGTACTTC.

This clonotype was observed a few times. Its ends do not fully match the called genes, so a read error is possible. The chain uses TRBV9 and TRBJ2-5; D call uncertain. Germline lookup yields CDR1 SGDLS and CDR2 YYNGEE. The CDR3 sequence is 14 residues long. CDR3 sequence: CASSARRGEETRYF. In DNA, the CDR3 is TGTGCCAGCAGCGCTAGACGAGGCGAAGAGACCCGGTACTTC.

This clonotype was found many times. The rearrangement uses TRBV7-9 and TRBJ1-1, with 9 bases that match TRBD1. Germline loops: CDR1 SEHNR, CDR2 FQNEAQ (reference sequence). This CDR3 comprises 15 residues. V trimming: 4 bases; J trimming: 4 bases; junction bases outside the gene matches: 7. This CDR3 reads CASSSSGTGSTEAFF. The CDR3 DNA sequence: TGTGCCAGCAGCTCATCCGGGACAGGGAGCACTGAAGCTTTCTTT.

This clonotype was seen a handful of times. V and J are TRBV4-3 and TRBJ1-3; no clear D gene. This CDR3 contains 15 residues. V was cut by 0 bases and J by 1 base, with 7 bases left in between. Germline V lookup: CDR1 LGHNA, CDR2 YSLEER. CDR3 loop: CASSQDRISGNTIYF. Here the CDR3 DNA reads TGCGCCAGCAGCCAAGATAGGATTTCTGGAAACACCATATATTTT.

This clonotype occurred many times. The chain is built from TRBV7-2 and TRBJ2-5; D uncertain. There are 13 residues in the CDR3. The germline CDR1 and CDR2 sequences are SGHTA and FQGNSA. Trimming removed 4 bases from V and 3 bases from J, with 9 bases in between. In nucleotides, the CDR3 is TGTGCCAGCAGCTCCCCGGTAAAAGAGACCCAGTACTTC. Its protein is CASSSPVKETQYF.

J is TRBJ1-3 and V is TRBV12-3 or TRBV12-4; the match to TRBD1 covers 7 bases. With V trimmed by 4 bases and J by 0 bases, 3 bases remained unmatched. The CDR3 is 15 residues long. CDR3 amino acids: CASSYGTVSGNTIYF. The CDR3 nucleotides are TGTGCCAGCAGTTACGGGACAGTCTCTGGAAACACCATATATTTT.

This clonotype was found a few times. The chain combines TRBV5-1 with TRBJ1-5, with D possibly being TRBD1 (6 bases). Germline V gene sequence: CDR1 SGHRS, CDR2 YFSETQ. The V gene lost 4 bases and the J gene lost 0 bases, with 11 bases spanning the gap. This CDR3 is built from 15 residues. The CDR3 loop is CASSPGEYSNQPQHF. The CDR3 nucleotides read TGCGCCAGCAGCCCAGGGGAATATAGCAATCAGCCCCAGCATTTT.

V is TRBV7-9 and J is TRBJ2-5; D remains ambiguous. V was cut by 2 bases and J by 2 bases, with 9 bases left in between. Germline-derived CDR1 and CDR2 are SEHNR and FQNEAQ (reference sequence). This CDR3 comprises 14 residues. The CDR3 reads CASSLRPLQETQYF. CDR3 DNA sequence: TGTGCCAGCAGCTTACGACCCCTACAAGAGACCCAGTACTTC.

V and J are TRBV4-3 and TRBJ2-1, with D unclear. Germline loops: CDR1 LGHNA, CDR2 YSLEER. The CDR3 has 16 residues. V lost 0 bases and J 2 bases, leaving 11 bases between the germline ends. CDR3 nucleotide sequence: TGCGCCAGCAGCCAAGAAACAATCTTGGCCTACAATGAGCAGTTCTTC. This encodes CASSQETILAYNEQFF.

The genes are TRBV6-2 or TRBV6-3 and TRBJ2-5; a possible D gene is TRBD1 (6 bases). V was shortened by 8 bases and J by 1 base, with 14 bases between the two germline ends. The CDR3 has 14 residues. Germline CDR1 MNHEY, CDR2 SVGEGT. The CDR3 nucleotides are TGTGCCAGCCATACCGGGACAACCCAAGAGACCCAGTACTTC. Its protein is CASHTGTTQETQYF.

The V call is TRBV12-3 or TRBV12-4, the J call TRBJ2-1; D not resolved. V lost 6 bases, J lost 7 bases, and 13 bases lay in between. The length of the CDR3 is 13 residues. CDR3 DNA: TGTGCCAGCAGATTAAACTGGCGGAATGAGCAGTTCTTC. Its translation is CASRLNWRNEQFF.

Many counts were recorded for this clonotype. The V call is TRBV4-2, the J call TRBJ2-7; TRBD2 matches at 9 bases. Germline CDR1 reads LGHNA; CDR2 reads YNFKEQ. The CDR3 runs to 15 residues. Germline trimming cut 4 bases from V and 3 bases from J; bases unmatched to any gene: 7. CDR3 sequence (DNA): TGTGCCAGCAGCCTCGGGACTAGCCCACTCTACGAGCAGTACGTC. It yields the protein CASSLGTSPLYEQYV.

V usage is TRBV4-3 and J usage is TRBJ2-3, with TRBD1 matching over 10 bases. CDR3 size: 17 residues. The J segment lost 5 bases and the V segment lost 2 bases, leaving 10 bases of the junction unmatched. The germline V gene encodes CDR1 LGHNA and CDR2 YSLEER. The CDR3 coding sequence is TGCGCCAGCAGCCAACACCCGGGACAGGGGATTGGAGATACGCAGTATTTT. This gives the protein CASSQHPGQGIGDTQYF.

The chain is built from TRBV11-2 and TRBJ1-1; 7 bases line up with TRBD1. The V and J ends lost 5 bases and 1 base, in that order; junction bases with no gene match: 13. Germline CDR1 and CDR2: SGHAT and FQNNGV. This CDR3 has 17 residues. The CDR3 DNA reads TGTGCCAGCAGCCCCCCCCTGTTAAACAGGGGGAACACTGAAGCTTTCTTT. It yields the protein CASSPPLLNRGNTEAFF.

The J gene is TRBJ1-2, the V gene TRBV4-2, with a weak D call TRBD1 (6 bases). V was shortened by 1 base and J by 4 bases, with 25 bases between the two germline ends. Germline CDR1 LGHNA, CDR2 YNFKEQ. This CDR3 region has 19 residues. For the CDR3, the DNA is TGTGCCAGCAGCCAAGTAAGCAGGAAGGGGGGAATACCCATCTATGGCTACACCTTC. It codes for CASSQVSRKGGIPIYGYTF.

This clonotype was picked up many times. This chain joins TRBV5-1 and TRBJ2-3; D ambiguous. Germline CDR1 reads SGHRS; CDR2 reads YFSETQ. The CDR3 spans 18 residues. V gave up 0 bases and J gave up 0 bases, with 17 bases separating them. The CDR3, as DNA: TGCGCCAGCAGCTTGGGAGCGAGGTATTGGCCGAGCACAGATACGCAGTATTTT. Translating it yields CASSLGARYWPSTDTQYF.

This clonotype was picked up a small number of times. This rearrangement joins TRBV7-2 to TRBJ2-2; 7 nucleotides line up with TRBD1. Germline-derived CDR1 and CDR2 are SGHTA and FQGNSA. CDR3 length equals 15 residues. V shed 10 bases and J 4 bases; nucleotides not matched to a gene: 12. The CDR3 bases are TGTGCCACCGCCCGAGAGGGGGCCGTCACCGGGGAGCTGTTTTTT. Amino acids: CATAREGAVTGELFF.

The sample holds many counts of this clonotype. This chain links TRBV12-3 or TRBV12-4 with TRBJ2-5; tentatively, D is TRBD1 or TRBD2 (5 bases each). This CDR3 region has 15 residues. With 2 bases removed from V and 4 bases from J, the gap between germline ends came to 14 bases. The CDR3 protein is CASSLFGPGTETQYF. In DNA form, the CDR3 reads TGTGCCAGCAGTTTATTTGGTCCAGGGACAGAGACCCAGTACTTC.

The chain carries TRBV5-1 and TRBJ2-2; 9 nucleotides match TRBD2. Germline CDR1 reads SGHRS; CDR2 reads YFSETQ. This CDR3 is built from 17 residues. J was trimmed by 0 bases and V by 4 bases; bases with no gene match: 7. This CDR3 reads CASSDTLAGANTGELFF. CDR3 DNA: TGCGCCAGCAGCGATACCTTAGCGGGGGCGAACACCGGGGAGCTGTTTTTT.

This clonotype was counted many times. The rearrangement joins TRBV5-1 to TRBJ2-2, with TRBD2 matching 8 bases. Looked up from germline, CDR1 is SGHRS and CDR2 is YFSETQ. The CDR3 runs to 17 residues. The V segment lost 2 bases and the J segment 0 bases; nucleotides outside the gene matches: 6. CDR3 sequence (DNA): TGCGCCAGCAGCTTTCTAAGCGGGGGAGCGAACACCGGGGAGCTGTTTTTT. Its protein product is CASSFLSGGANTGELFF.

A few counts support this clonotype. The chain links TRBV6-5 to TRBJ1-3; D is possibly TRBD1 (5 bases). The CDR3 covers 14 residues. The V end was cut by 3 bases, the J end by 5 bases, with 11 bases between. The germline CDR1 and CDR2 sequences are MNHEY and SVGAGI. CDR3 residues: CASSYEGNRNTIYF. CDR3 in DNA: TGTGCCAGCAGTTATGAGGGGAATCGAAACACCATATATTTT.

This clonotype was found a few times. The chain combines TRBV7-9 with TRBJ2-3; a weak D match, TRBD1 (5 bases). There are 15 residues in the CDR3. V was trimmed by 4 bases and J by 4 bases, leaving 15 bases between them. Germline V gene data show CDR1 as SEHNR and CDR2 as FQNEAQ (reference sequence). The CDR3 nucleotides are TGTGCCAGCAGCTCCGGCCGGTTGGGGCCAGATACGCAGTATTTT. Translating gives CASSSGRLGPDTQYF.

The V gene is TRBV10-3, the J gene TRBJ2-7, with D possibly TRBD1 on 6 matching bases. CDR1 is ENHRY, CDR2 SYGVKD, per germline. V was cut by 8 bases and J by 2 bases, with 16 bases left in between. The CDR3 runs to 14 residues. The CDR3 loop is CAIATGTQPYEQYF. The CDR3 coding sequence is TGTGCCATCGCCACCGGGACACAGCCCTACGAGCAGTACTTC.

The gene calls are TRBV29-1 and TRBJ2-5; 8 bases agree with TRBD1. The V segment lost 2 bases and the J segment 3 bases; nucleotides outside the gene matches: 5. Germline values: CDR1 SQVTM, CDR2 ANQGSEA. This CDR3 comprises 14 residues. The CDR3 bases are TGCAGCGTTGAAAGGACAGGGTCGGAAGAGACCCAGTACTTC. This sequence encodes CSVERTGSEETQYF.

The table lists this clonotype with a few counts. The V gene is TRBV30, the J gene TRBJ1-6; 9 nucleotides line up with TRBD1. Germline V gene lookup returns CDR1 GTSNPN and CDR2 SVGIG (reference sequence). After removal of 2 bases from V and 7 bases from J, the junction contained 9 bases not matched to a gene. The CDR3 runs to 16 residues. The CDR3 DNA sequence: TGTGCCTGGAGTCGAGTACGCGGGACAGGGAATTCACCCCTCCACTTT. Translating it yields CAWSRVRGTGNSPLHF.

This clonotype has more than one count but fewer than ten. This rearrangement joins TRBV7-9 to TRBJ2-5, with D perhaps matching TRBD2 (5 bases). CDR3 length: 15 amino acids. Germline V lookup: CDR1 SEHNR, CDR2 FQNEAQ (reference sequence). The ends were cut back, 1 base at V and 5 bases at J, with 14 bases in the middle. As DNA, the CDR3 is TGTGCCAGCAGCTTAGGGATCGGGGAACAGGAGACCCAGTACTTC. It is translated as CASSLGIGEQETQYF.

In DNA, the CDR3 is TGTGCCAGCAGTTTGGACAGGGGGCGCGAAGAGACCCAGTACTTC. This encodes CASSLDRGREETQYF. J is TRBJ2-5 and V is TRBV6-5; 11 bases match TRBD1. V was clipped by 4 bases and J by 3 bases; unmatched bases: 4. This CDR3 region has 15 residues. CDR1 MNHEY and CDR2 SVGAGI come from the germline V gene.

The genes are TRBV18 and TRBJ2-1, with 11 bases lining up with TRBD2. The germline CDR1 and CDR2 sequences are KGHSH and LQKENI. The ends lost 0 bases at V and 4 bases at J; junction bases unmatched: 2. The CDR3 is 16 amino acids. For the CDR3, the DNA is TGTGCCAGCTCACCACCTAGCGGGGGGGATTACAATGAGCAGTTCTTC. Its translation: CASSPPSGGDYNEQFF.

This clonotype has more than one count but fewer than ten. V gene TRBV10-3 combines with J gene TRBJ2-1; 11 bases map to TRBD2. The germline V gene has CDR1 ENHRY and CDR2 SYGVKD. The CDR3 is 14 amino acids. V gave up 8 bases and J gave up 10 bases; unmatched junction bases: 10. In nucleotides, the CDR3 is TGTGCCATCTCCACTAGCGGGGGAGCCGGGGAGCAGTTCTTC. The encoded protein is CAISTSGGAGEQFF.

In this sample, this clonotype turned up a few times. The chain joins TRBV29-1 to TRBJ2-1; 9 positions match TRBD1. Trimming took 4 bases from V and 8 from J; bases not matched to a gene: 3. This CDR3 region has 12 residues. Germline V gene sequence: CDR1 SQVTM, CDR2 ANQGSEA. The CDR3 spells CSVGTGEDEQFF. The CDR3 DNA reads TGCAGCGTTGGGACAGGGGAGGATGAGCAGTTCTTC.